The source of this T cell receptor beta chain is a study of OX40 agonist ivuxolimab in advanced cancers. The CDR3 runs 15 residues. After removal of 0 bases from V and 5 bases from J, the junction contained 6 bases not matched to a gene. Looked up from germline, CDR1 is SGHRS and CDR2 is YFSETQ. The table came from immunoSEQ multiplex PCR; TCRdb's copy has only in-frame clones and leaves some out. The profile shows tens of thousands of clones, 80% to 90% of them singletons. The source material was CD4+ or CD8+ T cells sorted from blood, sampled in a trial of the OX40 agonist ivuxolimab. The rearrangement joins TRBV5-1 to TRBJ2-7; 9 bases align to TRBD1. The sequence derives from an adult with an advanced solid tumor such as melanoma, head and neck, liver or kidney cancer. CDR3 protein: CASSLGDREMHEQYF. The CDR3 region has the DNA TGCGCCAGCAGCTTGGGGGACAGGGAAATGCACGAGCAGTACTTC.